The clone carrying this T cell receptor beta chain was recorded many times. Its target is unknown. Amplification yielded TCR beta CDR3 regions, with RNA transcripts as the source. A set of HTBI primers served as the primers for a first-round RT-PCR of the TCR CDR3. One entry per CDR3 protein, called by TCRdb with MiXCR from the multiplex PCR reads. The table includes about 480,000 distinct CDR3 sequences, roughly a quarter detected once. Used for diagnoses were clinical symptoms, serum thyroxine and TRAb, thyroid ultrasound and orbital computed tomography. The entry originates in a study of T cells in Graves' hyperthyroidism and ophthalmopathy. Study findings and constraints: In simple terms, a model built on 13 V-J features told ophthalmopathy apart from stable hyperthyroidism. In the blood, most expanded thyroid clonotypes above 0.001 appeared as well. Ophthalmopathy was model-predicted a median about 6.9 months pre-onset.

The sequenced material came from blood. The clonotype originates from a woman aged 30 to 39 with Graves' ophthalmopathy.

The CDR3 bases are TGTGCCAGCGGGCCTAGCGGGGGGGCTCAGACCCAGTACTTC. Protein: CASGPSGGAQTQYF. The V call is TRBV6-1, the J call TRBJ2-5, with 12 bases identical to TRBD2. CDR1 and CDR2 (germline): MNHNS, SASEGT. The V gene end was trimmed by 8 bases and the J gene end by 6 bases; junction bases not matched to a gene: 7. The CDR3 has 14 residues.